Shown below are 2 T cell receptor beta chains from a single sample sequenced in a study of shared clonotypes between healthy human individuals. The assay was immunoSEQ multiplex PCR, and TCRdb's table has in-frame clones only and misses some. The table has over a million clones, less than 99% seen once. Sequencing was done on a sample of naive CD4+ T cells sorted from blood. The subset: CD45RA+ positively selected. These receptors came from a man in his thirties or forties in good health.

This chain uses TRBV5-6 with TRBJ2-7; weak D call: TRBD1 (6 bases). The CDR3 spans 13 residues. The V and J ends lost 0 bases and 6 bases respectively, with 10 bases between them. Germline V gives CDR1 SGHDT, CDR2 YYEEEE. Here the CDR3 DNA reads TGTGCCAGCAGCTTGGTTTCAGGGGTCGAGCAGTACTTC. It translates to CASSLVSGVEQYF.

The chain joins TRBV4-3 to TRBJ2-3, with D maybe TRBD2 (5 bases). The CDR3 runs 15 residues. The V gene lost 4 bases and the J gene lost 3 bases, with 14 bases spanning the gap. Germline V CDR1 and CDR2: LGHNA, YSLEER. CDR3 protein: CASSRTSGETDTQYF. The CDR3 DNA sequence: TGCGCCAGCAGCCGTACCAGCGGAGAGACAGATACGCAGTATTTT.